The 4 T cell receptor beta chains below all came from one sample that was sequenced in a study of CD8 T cells in ankylosing spondylitis (dated by TCRdb to 2016 to 2017). Library preparation employed 5' RACE. Instrument used: Illumina HiSeq 2500. TCRdb itself trimmed the public reads at Q25 with fastp, ran MiXCR and retained productive beta chains. Each entry merges the rows of one CDR3 protein and shows their most common DNA and genes. The table for this sample lists approximately 200,000 distinct CDR3 sequences; about an eighth of them were counted only once. Of the sample, approximately 9.9% is held by the ten largest clones. Sequencing was done on a sample of blood, either unsorted or a sorted T cell fraction (not recorded which). These receptors originate from a female donor with ankylosing spondylitis or in good health (not recorded which).

This clonotype was detected ten times or more. The gene calls are TRBV7-9 and TRBJ2-3; TRBD2 aligns across 8 bases. Germline-derived CDR1 and CDR2 are SEHNR and FQNEAQ (reference sequence). With 5 bases clipped from V and 10 bases from J, the junction kept 2 bases outside the gene matches. This CDR3 has 11 residues. In nucleotides, the CDR3 is TGTGCCAGCAGCGAGGGACTAGCGCAGTATTTT. It codes for CASSEGLAQYF.

The table lists this clonotype with a few counts. The chain joins TRBV18 to TRBJ1-4; D remains ambiguous. The CDR3 consists of 15 residues. The germline V gene encodes CDR1 KGHSH and CDR2 LQKENI. V gave up 2 bases and J gave up 8 bases, with 15 bases separating them. This chain's CDR3 is CASSPVTASGEKLFF. The CDR3 coding sequence is TGTGCCAGCTCACCAGTTACAGCCTCGGGAGAAAAACTGTTTTTT.

In this sample, this clonotype turned up many times. The J gene is TRBJ2-5, the V gene TRBV24-1; tentative D call: TRBD2 (5 bases). The CDR3 extends over 13 amino acids. Germline V lookup: CDR1 KGHDR, CDR2 SFDVKD. Trimming took 7 bases from V and 5 from J, leaving 13 bases between them. The CDR3 DNA sequence: TGTGCCACCAGCAAGCGGCTAGTGGAGACCCAGTACTTC. It specifies CATSKRLVETQYF.

Ten or more counts support this clonotype. The rearrangement links TRBV4-1 to TRBJ2-1, with 7 bases aligning to TRBD2. J gave up 7 bases and V 1 base, and 16 bases lay outside the gene matches. Germline V gene lookup returns CDR1 MGHRA and CDR2 YSYEKL. This CDR3 comprises 18 residues. The DNA for the CDR3 is TGCGCCAGCAGCCAAGCAGCCATAATGGGGAGGGCGGGAAATGAGCAGTTCTTC. Its protein is CASSQAAIMGRAGNEQFF.